This TCR beta chain emerged from a study of OX40 agonist ivuxolimab in advanced cancers. Background on the study: Melanoma, hepatocellular carcinoma, head and neck or renal cell cancer occurred in dose-escalation patients. Of the participants, approximately 44% had some prior anti-PD-1, anti-PD-L1 or anti-CTLA-4 therapy, which was allowed.

Assay: immunoSEQ multiplex PCR; the TCRdb copy retains only in-frame clones and omits some. The sample includes about 43,000 clones, around 85% of them seen just once. This clone was recorded only once. Since a much larger clone is just one base distant, this may be a read error. The sample contains more than one DNA sequence encoding this CDR3. The V gene's germline CDR1 is SNHLY and CDR2 FYNNEI. There are 15 residues in the CDR3. The chain has TRBV2 and TRBJ2-7; 12 bases fit TRBD2. This specimen consisted of CD4+ or CD8+ T cells sorted from blood, obtained in a trial of the OX40 agonist ivuxolimab. The TCR was taken from an adult with an advanced solid tumor such as melanoma, head and neck, liver or kidney cancer. CDR3 DNA sequence: TGCGCCAGCAGTGAGTCTAGCGGGAGGGCCAACGAGCAGTACTTC. Translating gives CASSESSGRANEQYF.